This TCR beta chain originates from a study of OX40 agonist ivuxolimab in advanced cancers. Turning to the study itself: Ivuxolimab was delivered to patients intravenously every 2 weeks at doses spanning 0.01 to 10 mg/kg. Subjects had a mean age of roughly 60 years, with a range of roughly 23 to 80; around 80% were male. The study's findings and limits: CD8+ T cells were the subset that, on average, had more expanded clones than CD4+. There were also nonresponders showing low normalized T-cell clonal expansion.

The CDR3 covers 13 residues. For this clone: Its antigen is still unknown.

The protocol was immunoSEQ multiplex PCR, while the TCRdb copy is restricted to in-frame clones and leaves out a portion. The sample consists of tens of thousands of clones, roughly nine tenths of them appearing once. Specimen: CD4+ or CD8+ T cells sorted from blood, collected in a trial of the OX40 agonist ivuxolimab. This clonotype was obtained from an adult with an advanced solid tumor such as melanoma, head and neck, liver or kidney cancer. The chain couples TRBV21-1 to TRBJ2-7. TRBV21-1 is a pseudogene locus. The CDR3 is CASSKSLVFGQYF. The CDR3 DNA reads TGTGCCAGCAGCAAATCCCTCGTATTTGGACAGTACTTC.